What follows is one T cell receptor beta chain and its context. These data originate in a study of shared clonotypes between healthy human individuals. The CDR3 contains 18 residues. V was clipped by 3 bases and J by 1 base; unmatched bases: 9. Germline V CDR1 and CDR2: LNHDA, SQIVND (reference sequence). It was CD45RO-negative cells, positively selected for CCR7, that made up naive CD8 cells, with terminally differentiated effector memory CD45RA+ cells excluded. Donors were healthy HIV-negative adults without recently reported acute infections or vaccinations. An assay was performed, and its level was deep. The table came from immunoSEQ multiplex PCR; TCRdb's copy has only in-frame clones and leaves some out. Here the sample spans millions of clones, under 95% being singletons.

The material sequenced was naive CD8+ T cells from PBMCs. J is TRBJ2-1 and V is TRBV19; 10 nucleotides match TRBD2. The receptor was derived from a man younger than 35 in good health. Some clones in this sample may be carry-over from other donors' samples. The CDR3: CASSMTSWTSGSYNEQFF. The CDR3, as DNA: TGTGCCAGTAGTATGACCTCATGGACTAGCGGATCCTACAATGAGCAGTTCTTC.